The entry below gives a single TCR beta chain sequence along with its context. What it binds is not known. This sample stems from a study of T cell responses to AZD1222 COVID-19 vaccine. General study points: Vaccination with two AZD1222 doses was followed by a rise in Spike-specific TCR breadth and depth.

Assay used: immunoSEQ multiplex PCR; TCRdb lists only in-frame clones, some missing. This sample carries approximately 140,000 clones, approximately 90% of them seen once, and the ten largest clones take around 5.2%. Germline V lookup: CDR1 MNHNY, CDR2 SVGAGI (reference sequence). This CDR3 region has 14 residues. V lost 8 bases and J lost 2; bases outside the gene matches: 6. J is TRBJ1-3 and V is TRBV6-6; TRBD1 aligns across 7 bases. The starting material was peripheral blood, obtained on day 0 of AZD1222 vaccination. The TCR sequence derives from an adult in good health. CDR3 coding DNA: TGTGCCAGCGCGACAGGGATCGCTGGAAACACCATATATTTT. It codes for CASATGIAGNTIYF.